The 4 T cell receptor beta chains below all came from one sample that was sequenced in a study of graft-versus-host responses after intestinal transplantation. These receptors' targets are unknown. Libraries were prepared by immunoSEQ multiplex PCR; TCRdb keeps only in-frame clonotypes and omits some of them. The table has 90,000 or so clones, approximately 78% seen once. The specimen comprised unstimulated CD4+ T cells sorted from spleen or lymph node cells, sampled before intestinal transplant. These receptor sequences come from a human donor who received an intestinal transplant.

The V and J genes are TRBV7-9 and TRBJ2-3; 9 bases map to TRBD1. Losses at the gene ends were 6 bases for V and 2 bases for J; bases not matched to a gene: 6. CDR1 SEHNR and CDR2 FQNEAQ come from the germline V gene (reference sequence). The CDR3 loop spans 15 amino acids. For the CDR3, the DNA is TGTGCCAGCAGTTCCAGGGACAGGGTCACAGATACGCAGTATTTT. This encodes CASSSRDRVTDTQYF.

V and J are TRBV4-1 and TRBJ1-1; possible D gene TRBD1, 5 bases. The CDR3 is made up of 16 amino acids. Germline assignment: CDR1 MGHRA and CDR2 YSYEKL. The V end was cut by 2 bases, the J end by 6 bases, with 19 bases between. CDR3 nucleotide sequence: TGCGCCAGCAGCCAACTTCGGCGGGGGATGAGCGCTGAAGCTTTCTTT. Amino acid sequence: CASSQLRRGMSAEAFF.

V is TRBV27 and J is TRBJ2-7; perhaps TRBD1 as D (5 bases). The V end lost 6 bases, the J end lost 2 bases, and 17 bases lay between the germline ends. This CDR3 comprises 15 residues. Germline lookup yields CDR1 MNHEY and CDR2 SMNVEV (reference sequence). CDR3 protein: CASRPRPQATYEQYF. The CDR3 region has the DNA TGTGCCAGCAGGCCCCGGCCACAGGCCACCTACGAGCAGTACTTC.

This chain uses TRBV14 with TRBJ2-1; no clear D gene. Germline CDR1 is SGHDN and CDR2 is FVKESK. The length of the CDR3 is 13 residues. V lost 2 bases, J lost 12 bases, and 14 bases lay in between. CDR3 protein: CASSQLGPTRQFF. CDR3 DNA: TGTGCCAGCAGCCAACTTGGGCCAACCCGGCAGTTCTTC.